What follows is one T cell receptor (beta chain) and its context. Its antigen remains undetermined. Base-call qualities are not available, and no considerably larger clone is one nucleotide away. The library was made by the immunoSEQ multiplex PCR assay. For the multiplex PCR, a mixture combining 60 forward primers for TCR Vbeta segments and 13 reverse primers for TCR Jbeta segments was used. A multiplex PCR assay on genomic DNA amplified the CDR3 region of rearranged TCR beta genes. The amplified TCR beta libraries were sequenced on the Illumina HiSeq System as 87-base-pair reads. The paper's processing steps were these. A later analysis counted approximately 74 million unique TCR beta chains across the 650 to 700 repertoires, and roughly 11 million of these chains were shared by at least two donors. Raw reads were error-corrected and collapsed into unique sequences with a nearest-neighbor algorithm that merged closely related sequences to remove PCR and sequencing errors. To assign V, D and J gene segments, CDR3 sequences were aligned to IMGT reference sequences. For a sequence to be retained, a match of at least six nucleotides to both a V gene segment and a J gene segment was required. A rearrangement was called productive if the CDR3 had no stop codons and remained in frame with V and J, and every other rearrangement was called non-productive. Following IMGT convention, CDR3 was defined as the stretch from the second conserved V-encoded cysteine to the conserved J-encoded phenylalanine. In an earlier analysis of more than 550 of the donors, sequences lacking an unambiguous match to a single V gene segment were excluded. In an earlier analysis of 587 of the donors, V segments were called functional above 56.7% productive rearrangements and were called segregating when the between-donor standard deviation exceeded 5%. To diagnose cytomegalovirus status from the catalog of TCR beta chain sequences, a statistical classification framework was built. In a later analysis, V and J genes were assigned by comparing TCR nucleotide sequences against IMGT/GENE-DB human TR gene sequences. In a later analysis, CDR3 sequences and most-parsimonious VDJ recombination scenarios were assigned using the TCRdist pipeline. In a later analysis, every TCR beta chain was defined by the combination of its CDR3 amino acid sequence and its V-gene family, and reads without a unique V-gene family were dropped. As a way to deal with suspected cross-contamination and a sequencing artifact, a later analysis dropped 450 to 600 nucleotide sequences that were highly shared and had low generation probability. For each public chain, a later analysis derived a clonal expansion index from normalized ranks of inferred template counts within each repertoire. In a later analysis, generation probabilities were computed using a VDJ recombination model fitted to out-of-frame rearrangements, and the results were checked against IGoR. In a later analysis, hypergeometric tests were used to score TCR-TCR, TCR-HLA and TCR-CMV co-occurrence, with a repertoire-size bias correction applied to TCR pairs. A later analysis estimated false discovery rates by permuting HLA or CMV assignments 20 times. A later analysis grouped co-occurring TCRs with DBSCAN, adding TCRdist sequence similarity when clustering within HLA-allele-positive subsets. Repertoires with fewer than 30,000 or more than 120,000 public chains, plus five repertoires with anomalous nucleotide sharing, were excluded from co-occurrence clustering. This immuneACCESS table, as held by TCRdb, lists in-frame sequences with V and J called but not all clones. Of the missing ones, under half trace to an unresolved V gene in checked studies; the others have no known cause. V, J and clone size were drawn from that table, and D and trimming were deduced from the DNA. Across this sample there are 78,000 or so clones, with 65% to 85% seen only once. Together, the top ten hold 2% to 3% of the sample.

This entry belongs to a study of cytomegalovirus exposure and HLA in healthy donors (dated by TCRdb to 2017 to 2019). Study-level background: An earlier analysis of several hundred of the donors reported 250 to 300 Gb of sequence data and 100 million to 130 million unique TCR beta sequences from roughly 200 million T cells. A separate validation cohort of roughly 130 different subjects was used in addition to the approximately 700-subject first cohort. An earlier analysis of about 600 of the donors used high-throughput TCR beta sequencing to judge whether each TCR beta V gene segment behaved as functional or pseudogenic. Roughly 5 DR-DQ haplotypes were handled as single units for association and clustering, since linkage in the cohort was strong. To predict cytomegalovirus infection status, the study brought together high-throughput TCR immunosequencing, statistical association of individual TCRs with disease status, and machine learning. Roughly 290 gigabases of sequencing data and approximately 91 million unique TCR sequences made up an early release that covered nearly 650 HLA-typed donors. Genome-wide SNP genotypes for about 60% of the roughly 670 donors were used in a later genetic analysis, which treated that subset as a discovery cohort. Across 398 genotyped donors of the cohort, an average of about 240,000 unique TCR beta nucleotide sequences per donor were sequenced, and 15% to 20% of those sequences were non-productive. In a later analysis, previously published TCR beta repertoires from about 640 donors were re-analyzed and high-resolution HLA genotyping was added so that TCR occurrence patterns could be studied. Rather than using new phenotypic data, the later analysis identified candidate immune exposures from TCR beta sequences and from how often those sequences occurred across donors. The genetic ancestry cluster associated with self-reported Caucasian donors included roughly four fifths of the roughly 400 genotyped donors. The study aimed to test whether cataloging public T cell receptors could reveal signatures of past pathogen exposure. The study profiled the T cell repertoires of more than 500 subjects by immunosequencing and related them to cytomegalovirus serostatus. Donor age, sex, ethnicity and CMV serostatus were collected together with the repertoire data. HLA typing covered class I and class II loci at four-digit resolution. Typing coverage differed by locus: A, B, C, DRB1 and DQB1 were typed in about 629-630 donors, DQA1 in roughly 510, DPA1 in some 600, and DPB1 in 450 to 490. All discovery cohort repertoires had been generated on a single sequencing platform.

Results and caveats for the whole study, not just this receptor: The cohort was sequenced for TCR beta chains only, and without alpha or paired-chain data the features that could be detected were limited. Because HLA typing was missing for some donors at each locus, association tests included only the typed subset. For the cohort, immune exposure information was limited to CMV serostatus. When HLA alleles, especially DR and DQ, strongly co-occurred, attributing TCR associations to individual alleles was difficult. While some public TCRs were present in many individuals, most TCR sequences turned up only very rarely across donors. The study gave a list of about 170 TCR beta chains associated with cytomegalovirus. A later analysis found that most CMV-associated TCR beta chains appeared HLA-restricted, with HLA associations seemingly driven largely by CMV exposure. In a later analysis, HLA-associated TCR beta chains were found to be more clonally expanded and to have lower generation probabilities than equally common non-associated chains. According to the authors, the approach could potentially be generalized to other disease states and immunological phenotypes. In vitro tests confirmed that a few of the cytomegalovirus-associated TCR beta chains recognize cytomegalovirus antigens. Specific HLA alleles were associated with 15,000 to 20,000 TCR beta sequences at a false discovery rate of 0.05 in a later analysis. A later analysis reported that several top co-occurrence clusters appeared linked to parvovirus B19, influenza, CMV and Epstein-Barr virus. The presence/absence analyses assumed that sequencing depth was roughly uniform across donors, and that assumption may not be true. The classifier was reported to diagnose cytomegalovirus status with high specificity and sensitivity in both the original cohort and the validation cohort. V-gene and J-gene trimming of TCR beta chains was associated with a missense DCLRE1C variant in a later genetic analysis, and the association was replicated in an independent cohort. Over 15 rarely observed V segments, including chromosome 9 orphons, were excluded from the earlier analysis of approximately 600 of the donors because counts were too low. A further reported finding was that TCR beta sequences accurately predicted the HLA-A and HLA-B alleles for most subjects in the first cohort. A later analysis found that TCR association rates varied across HLA loci, with DRB1 alleles showing the most associated TCRs and HLA-C alleles the fewest. A cluster of highly shared sequence variants was judged likely to represent a technical artifact of the sequencing pipeline. According to a later genetic analysis, donors in an Asian-associated ancestry cluster had fewer N-insertions in productive TCRs than the roughly 660-donor mean. An earlier analysis of approximately 500 of the donors showed that most TCR beta V segments appeared in productive rearrangements either about 87% or about 30% of the time, which broadly matched IMGT annotations. Linkage disequilibrium might explain the correlated functional status among segregating V segments, but an unknown experimental factor could not be ruled out.

In total, fewer than 750 healthy bone marrow donors made up the cohort. All cohort members were sampled while nominally healthy, although unrecorded immune exposures were likely present. The donor tested CMV seronegative, placing the donor among the 350 or so seronegative members of the cohort. A peripheral blood sample was collected from each donor, and TCR beta sequencing was performed on peripheral blood mononuclear cells. Genomic DNA extraction from the blood cell samples was performed with the Qiagen DNeasy Blood Extraction Kit. The specimen sequenced was PBMCs. The TCR comes from a woman aged 45-65 years in good health and CMV-seronegative.

The DNA sequence reads TGTGCCGTTCCGGGACAGGGGGCTTTCGATGAGCAGTTCTTC. The encoded protein is CAVPGQGAFDEQFF. The chain was built from TRBV2 and TRBJ2-1; 12 bases in the middle match TRBD1. The germline V gene specifies SNHLY as CDR1 and FYNNEI as CDR2. The CDR3 runs 14 amino acids, cysteine and phenylalanine included. Solely the CDR3 DNA is kept, with 42 bases framed from the first base. Ends trimmed: V by 11 bases, J by 8 bases; bases unmatched to a gene: 10.